This T cell receptor beta chain is from a study of blood T cell repertoires in COVID-19. Overall study context: Samples came from the United States, Italy and Spain, spanning acute and convalescent COVID-19. PBMCs, B-cell-depleted T cells, or T cells provided the cDNA or gDNA that made up the material.

CDR3 size: 12 residues. Germline V lookup: CDR1 WNHNN, CDR2 SYGVQD (reference sequence). Trimming pared 3 bases from V and 4 bases from J, leaving 6 bases between. Sequenced by immunoSEQ multiplex PCR; TCRdb stores in-frame clones only, minus some. The sample includes about 120,000 clones, 77% of them seen just once. What was sequenced was peripheral blood. This TCR was recovered from a human donor in a cohort sampled during active COVID-19. The J gene is TRBJ1-2, the V gene TRBV10-1; D gene unclear. CDR3 nucleotides: TGCGCCAGCAGTGATTCCGGCTATGGCTACACCTTC. Translated, it gives CASSDSGYGYTF.